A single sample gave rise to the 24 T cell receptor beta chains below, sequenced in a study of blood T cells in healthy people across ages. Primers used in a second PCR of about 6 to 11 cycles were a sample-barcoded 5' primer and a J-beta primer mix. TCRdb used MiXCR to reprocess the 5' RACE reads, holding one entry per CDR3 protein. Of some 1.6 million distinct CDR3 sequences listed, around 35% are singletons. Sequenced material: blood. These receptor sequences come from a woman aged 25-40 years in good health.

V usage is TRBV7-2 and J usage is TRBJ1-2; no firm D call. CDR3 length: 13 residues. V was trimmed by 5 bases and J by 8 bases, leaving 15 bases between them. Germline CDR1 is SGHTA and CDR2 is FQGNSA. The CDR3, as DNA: TGTGCCAGCAGCCCGGCGCATGGAGGGGGCTACACCTTC. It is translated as CASSPAHGGGYTF.

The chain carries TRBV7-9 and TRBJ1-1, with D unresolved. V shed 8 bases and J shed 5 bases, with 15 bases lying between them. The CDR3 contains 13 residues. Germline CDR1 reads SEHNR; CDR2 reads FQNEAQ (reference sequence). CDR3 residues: CASRVSGVTEAFF. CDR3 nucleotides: TGTGCCAGCCGGGTCTCCGGGGTTACTGAAGCTTTCTTT. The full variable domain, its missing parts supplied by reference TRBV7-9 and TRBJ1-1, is DTGVSQNPRHKITKRGQNVTFRCDPISEHNRLYWYRQTLGQGPEFLTYFQNEAQLEKSRLLSDRFSAERPKGSFSTLEIQRTEQGDSAMYLCASRVSGVTEAFFGQGTRLTVV.

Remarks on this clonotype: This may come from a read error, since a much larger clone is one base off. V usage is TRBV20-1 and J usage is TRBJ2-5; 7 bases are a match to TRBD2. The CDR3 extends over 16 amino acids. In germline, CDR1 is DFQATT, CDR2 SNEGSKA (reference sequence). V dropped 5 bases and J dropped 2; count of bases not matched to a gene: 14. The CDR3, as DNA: TGCAGTGCTGGAGGCTATTTGAGCGGGGAACAAGAGACCCAGTACTTC. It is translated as CSAGGYLSGEQETQYF.

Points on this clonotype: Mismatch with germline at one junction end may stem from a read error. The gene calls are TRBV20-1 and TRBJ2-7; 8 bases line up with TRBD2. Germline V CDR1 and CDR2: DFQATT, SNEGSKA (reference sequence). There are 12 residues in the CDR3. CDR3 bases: TGCAGTGCCCCAAGCGGGGGCTACGTGCAGTACTTC. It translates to CSAPSGGYVQYF.

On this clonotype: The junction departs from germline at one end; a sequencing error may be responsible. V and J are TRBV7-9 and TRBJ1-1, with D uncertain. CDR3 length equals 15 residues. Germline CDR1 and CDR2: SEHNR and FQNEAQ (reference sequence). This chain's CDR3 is CASSLATGSGTEAFF. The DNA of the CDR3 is TGCGCCAGCAGCTTGGCTACCGGTAGTGGAACTGAAGCTTTCTTT.

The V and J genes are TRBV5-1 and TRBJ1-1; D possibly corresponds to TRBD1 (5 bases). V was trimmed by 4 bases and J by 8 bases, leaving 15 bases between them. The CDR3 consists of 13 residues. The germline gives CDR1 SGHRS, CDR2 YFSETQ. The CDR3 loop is CASSPGRHPEAFF. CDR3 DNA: TGCGCCAGCAGCCCGGGACGTCACCCCGAAGCTTTCTTT.

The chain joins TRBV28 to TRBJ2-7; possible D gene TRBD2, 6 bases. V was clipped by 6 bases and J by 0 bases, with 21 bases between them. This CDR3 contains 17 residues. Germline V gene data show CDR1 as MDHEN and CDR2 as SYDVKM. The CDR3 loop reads CASRARAGWINSYEQYF. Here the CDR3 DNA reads TGTGCCAGCAGAGCACGCGCGGGATGGATAAACTCCTACGAGCAGTACTTC.

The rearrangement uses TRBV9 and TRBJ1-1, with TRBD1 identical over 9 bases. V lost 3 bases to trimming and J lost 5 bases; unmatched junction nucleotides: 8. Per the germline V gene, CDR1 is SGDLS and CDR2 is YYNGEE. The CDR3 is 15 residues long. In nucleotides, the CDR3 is TGTGCCAGCAGCGCACAGGGGGCCCAGAAAACTGAAGCTTTCTTT. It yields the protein CASSAQGAQKTEAFF. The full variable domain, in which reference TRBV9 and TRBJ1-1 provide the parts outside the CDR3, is DSGVTQTPKHLITATGQRVTLRCSPRSGDLSVYWYQQSLDQGLQFLIQYYNGEERAKGNILERFSAQQFPDLHSELNLSSLELGDSALYFCASSAQGAQKTEAFFGQGTRLTVV.

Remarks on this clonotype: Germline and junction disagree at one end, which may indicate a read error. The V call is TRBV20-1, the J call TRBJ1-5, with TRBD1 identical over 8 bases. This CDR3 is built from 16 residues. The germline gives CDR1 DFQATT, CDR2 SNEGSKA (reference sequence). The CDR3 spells CSARDRGTGDNQPHHF. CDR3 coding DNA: TGCAGTGCTAGAGATAGGGGGACAGGAGACAATCAGCCCCACCATTTT.

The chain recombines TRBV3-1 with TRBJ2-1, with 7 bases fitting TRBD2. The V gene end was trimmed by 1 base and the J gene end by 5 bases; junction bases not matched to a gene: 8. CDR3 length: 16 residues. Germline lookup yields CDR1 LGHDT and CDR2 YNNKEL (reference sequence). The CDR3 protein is CASSQVMGGINNEQFF. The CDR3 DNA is TGTGCCAGCAGCCAAGTGATGGGGGGGATAAACAATGAGCAGTTCTTC.

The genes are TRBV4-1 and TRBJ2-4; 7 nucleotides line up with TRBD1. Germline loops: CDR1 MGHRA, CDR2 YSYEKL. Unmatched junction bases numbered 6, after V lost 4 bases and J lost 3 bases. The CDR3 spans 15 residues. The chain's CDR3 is CASSPTGVGKNIQYF. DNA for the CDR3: TGCGCCAGCAGCCCCACAGGGGTAGGCAAAAACATTCAGTACTTC.

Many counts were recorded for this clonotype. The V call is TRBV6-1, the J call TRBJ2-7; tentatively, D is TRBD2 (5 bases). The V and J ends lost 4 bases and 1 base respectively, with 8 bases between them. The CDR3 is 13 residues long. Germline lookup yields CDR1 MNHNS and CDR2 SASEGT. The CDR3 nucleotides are TGTGCCAGCAGTGTCGGGGAATCCTACGAGCAGTACTTC. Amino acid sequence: CASSVGESYEQYF.

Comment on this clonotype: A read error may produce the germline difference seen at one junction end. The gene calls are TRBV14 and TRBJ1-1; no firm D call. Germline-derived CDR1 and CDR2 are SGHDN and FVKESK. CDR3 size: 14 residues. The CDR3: CASQPRAEYTEAFF. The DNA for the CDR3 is TGTGCCAGCCAACCAAGGGCAGAATATACTGAGGCTTTCTTT.

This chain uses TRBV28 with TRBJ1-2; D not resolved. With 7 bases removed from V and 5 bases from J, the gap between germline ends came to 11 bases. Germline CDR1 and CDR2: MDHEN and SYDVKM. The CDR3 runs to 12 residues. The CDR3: CASKGRTYGYTF. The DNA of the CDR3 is TGTGCCAGCAAAGGGCGAACATATGGCTACACCTTC.

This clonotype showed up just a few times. This CDR3 is CASSLGRGIKNEQFF. In nucleotides, the CDR3 is TGCGCCAGCAGCTTAGGCAGGGGTATTAAAAATGAGCAGTTCTTC. V gene TRBV5-1 combines with J gene TRBJ2-1; the D gene is possibly TRBD1 (6 bases). This CDR3 is 15 amino acids long. Germline V gene sequence: CDR1 SGHRS, CDR2 YFSETQ. Deletions cut 2 bases from V and 7 bases from J, with 16 bases between.

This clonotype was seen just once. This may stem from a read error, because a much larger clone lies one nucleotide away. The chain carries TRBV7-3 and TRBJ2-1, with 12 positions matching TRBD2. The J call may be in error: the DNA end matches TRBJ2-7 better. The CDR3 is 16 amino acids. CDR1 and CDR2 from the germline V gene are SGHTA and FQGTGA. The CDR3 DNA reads TGTGCCAGCAGCGACACTAGCGGGAGGACCTACAATGAGCAGTACTTC. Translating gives CASSDTSGRTYNEQYF.

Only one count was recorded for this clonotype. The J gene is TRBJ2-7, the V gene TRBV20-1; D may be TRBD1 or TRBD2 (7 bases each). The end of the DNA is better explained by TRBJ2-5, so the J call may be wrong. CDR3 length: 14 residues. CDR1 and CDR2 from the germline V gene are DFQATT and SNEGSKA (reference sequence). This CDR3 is CSAHLVGGGETQYF. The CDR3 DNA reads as TGCAGTGCTCATCTAGTGGGAGGGGGCGAGACCCAGTACTTC.

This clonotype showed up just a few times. CDR3 bases: TGCAGTGCTAGGCAGGATGGGGCCAACGTCCTGACTTTC. Translating it yields CSARQDGANVLTF. This chain uses TRBV20-1 with TRBJ2-6, with D unclear. The CDR3 length is 13 residues. Per the germline V gene, CDR1 is DFQATT and CDR2 is SNEGSKA (reference sequence). V lost 3 bases and J 3 bases, leaving 6 bases between the germline ends.

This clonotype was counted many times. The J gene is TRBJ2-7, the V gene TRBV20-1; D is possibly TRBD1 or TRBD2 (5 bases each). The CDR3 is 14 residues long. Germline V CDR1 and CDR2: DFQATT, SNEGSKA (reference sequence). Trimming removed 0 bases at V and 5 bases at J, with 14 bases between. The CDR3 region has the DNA TGCAGTGCTAGAGATTTAGCCCGAGGGGACGAGCAGTACTTC. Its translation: CSARDLARGDEQYF.

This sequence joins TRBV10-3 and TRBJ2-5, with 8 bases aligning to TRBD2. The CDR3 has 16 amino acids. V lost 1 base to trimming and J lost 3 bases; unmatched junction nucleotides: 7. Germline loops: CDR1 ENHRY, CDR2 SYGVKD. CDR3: CAISELGGTSEETQYF. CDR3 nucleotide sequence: TGTGCCATCAGTGAGTTAGGTGGGACTAGTGAAGAGACCCAGTACTTC.

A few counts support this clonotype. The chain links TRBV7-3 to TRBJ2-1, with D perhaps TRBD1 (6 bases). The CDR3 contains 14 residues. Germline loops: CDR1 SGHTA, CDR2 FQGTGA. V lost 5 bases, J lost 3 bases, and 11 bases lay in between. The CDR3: CASSPRGYYNEQFF. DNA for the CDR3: TGTGCCAGCAGCCCCAGGGGATACTACAATGAGCAGTTCTTC.

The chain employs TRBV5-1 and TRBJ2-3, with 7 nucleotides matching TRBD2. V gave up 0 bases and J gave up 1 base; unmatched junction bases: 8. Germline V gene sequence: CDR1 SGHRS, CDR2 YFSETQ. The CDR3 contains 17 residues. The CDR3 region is CASSLAGGGLGTDTQYF. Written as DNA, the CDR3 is TGCGCCAGCAGCTTGGCGGGAGGAGGTCTTGGCACAGATACGCAGTATTTT.

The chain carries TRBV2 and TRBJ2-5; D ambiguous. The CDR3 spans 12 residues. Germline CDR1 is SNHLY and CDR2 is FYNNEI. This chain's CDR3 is CGTELNSETQYF. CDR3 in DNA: TGTGGTACCGAGCTAAACTCTGAGACCCAGTACTTC.

The CDR3 loop reads CASSTPSSGGAMYEQYF. The CDR3 coding sequence is TGTGCCAGCAGCACCCCGAGTAGCGGGGGGGCCATGTACGAGCAGTACTTC. V and J are TRBV11-2 and TRBJ2-7; the match to TRBD2 covers 11 bases. The CDR3 runs 17 residues. The J segment lost 4 bases and the V segment lost 5 bases, leaving 13 bases of the junction unmatched. Germline-derived CDR1 and CDR2 are SGHAT and FQNNGV.